This T cell receptor (beta chain) was captured in a study of cytomegalovirus exposure and HLA in healthy donors. Whole-study findings and limits: A later analysis showed HLA-associated TCR beta chains outstripping equally common others in clonal expansion.

13 Jbeta primers and 60 Vbeta primers were used for the PCR. Original data processing: Approximately 87 million unique TCR beta chains, some 11 million shared, were counted in a later analysis. Measured with immunoSEQ multiplex PCR; TCRdb has only the in-frame clones, and not every one. V, J and clone size were drawn from that table, and D and trimming were deduced from the DNA. The table shows about 190,000 clones, with 79% occurring only once. As regards this clone: Its specificity is unknown.

The receptor's source is a woman aged 18-29 years in good health and CMV-seronegative. The material sequenced was PBMCs.

The CDR3 DNA is TGTGCCAGTAGTATCCGGACAGGGGAAGAGACCCAGTACTTC. Translation: CASSIRTGEETQYF. The chain couples TRBV19 to TRBJ2-5; 9 positions agree with TRBD1. Germline assignment: CDR1 LNHDA and CDR2 SQIVND (reference sequence). Trimming removed 3 bases from V and 3 bases from J; junction bases left unmatched: 2. The CDR3 sequence is 14 residues long. The complete variable domain, with remaining parts taken from reference TRBV19 and TRBJ2-5, reads DGGITQSPKYLFRKEGQNVTLSCEQNLNHDAMYWYRQDPGQGLRLIYYSQIVNDFQKGDIAEGYSVSREKKESFPLTVTSAQKNPTAFYLCASSIRTGEETQYFGPGTRLLVL.